This T cell receptor (beta chain) is drawn from a study of blood T cell repertoires in COVID-19. Clones were read by immunoSEQ multiplex PCR, and TCRdb kept only the in-frame ones, dropping some. This table has 100,000 or so clones, about 89% appearing once. This TCR was recovered from a woman between 45 and 65 years old in a cohort sampled during active COVID-19. The sequenced sample was peripheral blood.

Here the CDR3 DNA reads TGTGCCAGCAGCGTAGGGACAGGTTACTATGGCTACACCTTC. This encodes CASSVGTGYYGYTF. The rearrangement joins TRBV9 to TRBJ1-2; 7 positions match TRBD1. Germline V gene lookup returns CDR1 SGDLS and CDR2 YYNGEE. V shed 0 bases, J shed 3 bases, and the junction held 2 bases outside the gene matches. The CDR3 sequence is 14 residues long.